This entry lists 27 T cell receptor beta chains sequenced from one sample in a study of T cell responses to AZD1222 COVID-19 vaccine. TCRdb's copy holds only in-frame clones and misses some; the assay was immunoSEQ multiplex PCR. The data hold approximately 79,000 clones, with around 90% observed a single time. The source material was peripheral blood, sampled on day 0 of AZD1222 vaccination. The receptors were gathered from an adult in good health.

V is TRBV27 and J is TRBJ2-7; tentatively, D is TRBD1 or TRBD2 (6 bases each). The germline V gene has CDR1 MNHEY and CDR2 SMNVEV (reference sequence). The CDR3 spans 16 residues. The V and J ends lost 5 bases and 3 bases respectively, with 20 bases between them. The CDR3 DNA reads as TGTGCCAGCAGTCTCCGAAGGGGGGCTTTGGTCTACGAGCAGTACTTC. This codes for CASSLRRGALVYEQYF.

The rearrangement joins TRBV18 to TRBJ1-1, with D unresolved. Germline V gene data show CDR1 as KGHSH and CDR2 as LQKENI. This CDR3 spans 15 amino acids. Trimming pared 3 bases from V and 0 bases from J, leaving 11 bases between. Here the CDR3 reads CASSPSRDMNTEAFF. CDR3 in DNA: TGTGCCAGCTCACCTTCGCGGGATATGAACACTGAAGCTTTCTTT.

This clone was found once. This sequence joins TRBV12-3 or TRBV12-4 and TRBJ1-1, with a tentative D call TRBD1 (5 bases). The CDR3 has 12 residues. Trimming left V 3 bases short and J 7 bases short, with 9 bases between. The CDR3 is CASSLMGDEAFF. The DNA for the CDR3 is TGTGCCAGCAGTTTGATGGGGGATGAAGCTTTCTTT.

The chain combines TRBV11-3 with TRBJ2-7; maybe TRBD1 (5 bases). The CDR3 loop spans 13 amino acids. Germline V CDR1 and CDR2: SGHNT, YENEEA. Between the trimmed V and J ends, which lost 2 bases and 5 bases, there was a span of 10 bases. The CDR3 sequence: CASSLQETDEQYF. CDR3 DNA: TGTGCCAGCAGCTTACAAGAGACAGACGAGCAGTACTTC.

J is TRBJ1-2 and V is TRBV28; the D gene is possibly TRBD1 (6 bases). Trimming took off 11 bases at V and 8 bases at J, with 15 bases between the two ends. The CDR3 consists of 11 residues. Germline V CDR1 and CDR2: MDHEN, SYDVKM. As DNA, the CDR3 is TGTGCCCTGGGGGGCGACTTGGGCTACACCTTC. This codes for CALGGDLGYTF.

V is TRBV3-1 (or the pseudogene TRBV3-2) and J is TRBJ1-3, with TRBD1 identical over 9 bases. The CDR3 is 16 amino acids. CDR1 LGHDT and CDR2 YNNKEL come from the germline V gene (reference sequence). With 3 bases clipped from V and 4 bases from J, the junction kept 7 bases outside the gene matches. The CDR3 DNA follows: TGTGCCAGCAGCCACCTCACAGGGGGCTTCGGAAACACCATATATTTT. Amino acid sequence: CASSHLTGGFGNTIYF.

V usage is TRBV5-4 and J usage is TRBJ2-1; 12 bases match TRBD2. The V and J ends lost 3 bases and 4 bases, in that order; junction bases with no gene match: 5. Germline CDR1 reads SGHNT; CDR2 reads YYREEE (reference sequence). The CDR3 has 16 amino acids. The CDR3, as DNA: TGTGCCAGCAGCTCACGACTAGCGGGAGATTACAATGAGCAGTTCTTC. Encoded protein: CASSSRLAGDYNEQFF.

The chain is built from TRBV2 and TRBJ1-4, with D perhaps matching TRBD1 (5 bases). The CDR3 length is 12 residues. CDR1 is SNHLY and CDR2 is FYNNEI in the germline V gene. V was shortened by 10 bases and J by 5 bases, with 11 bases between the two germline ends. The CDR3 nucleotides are TGTGCCACCGCAGGGTTCAATGAAAAACTGTTTTTT. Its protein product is CATAGFNEKLFF. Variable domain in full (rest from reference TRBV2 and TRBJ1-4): EPEVTQTPSHQVTQMGQEVILRCVPISNHLYFYWYRQILGQKVEFLVSFYNNEISEKSEIFDDQFSVERPDGSNFTLKIRSTKLEDSAMYFCATAGFNEKLFFGSGTQLSVL.

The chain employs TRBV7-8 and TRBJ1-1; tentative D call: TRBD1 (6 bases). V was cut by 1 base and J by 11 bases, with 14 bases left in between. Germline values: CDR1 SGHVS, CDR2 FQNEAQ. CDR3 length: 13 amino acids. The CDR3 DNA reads TGTGCCAGCAGCTTAGAGAGGGGGGCTAGGGCTTTCTTT. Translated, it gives CASSLERGARAFF.

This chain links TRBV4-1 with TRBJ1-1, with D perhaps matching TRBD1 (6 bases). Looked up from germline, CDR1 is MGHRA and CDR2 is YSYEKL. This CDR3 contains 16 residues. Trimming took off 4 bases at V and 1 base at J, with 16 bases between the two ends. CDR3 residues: CASSRTPGHQNTEAFF. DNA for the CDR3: TGCGCCAGCAGCCGAACCCCGGGACACCAGAACACTGAAGCTTTCTTT.

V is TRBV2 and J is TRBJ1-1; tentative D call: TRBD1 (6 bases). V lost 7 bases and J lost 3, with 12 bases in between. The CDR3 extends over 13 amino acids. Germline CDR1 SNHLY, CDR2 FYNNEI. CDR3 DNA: TGTGCCAGCACAGGGGAGTGGGACACTGAAGCTTTCTTT. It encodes CASTGEWDTEAFF.

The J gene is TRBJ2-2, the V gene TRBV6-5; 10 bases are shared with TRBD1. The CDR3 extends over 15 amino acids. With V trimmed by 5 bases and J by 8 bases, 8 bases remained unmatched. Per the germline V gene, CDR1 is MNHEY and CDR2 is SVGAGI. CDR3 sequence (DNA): TGTGCCAGCAGTCCTCCGGGACAGGGGAGGGGGGAGCTGTTTTTT. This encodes CASSPPGQGRGELFF.

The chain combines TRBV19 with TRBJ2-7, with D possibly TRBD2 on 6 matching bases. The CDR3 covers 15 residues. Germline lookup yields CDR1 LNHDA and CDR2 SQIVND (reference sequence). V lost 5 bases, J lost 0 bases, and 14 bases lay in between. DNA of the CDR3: TGTGCCAGTAGTCCTCGACTAGGGAGCTCCTACGAGCAGTACTTC. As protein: CASSPRLGSSYEQYF.

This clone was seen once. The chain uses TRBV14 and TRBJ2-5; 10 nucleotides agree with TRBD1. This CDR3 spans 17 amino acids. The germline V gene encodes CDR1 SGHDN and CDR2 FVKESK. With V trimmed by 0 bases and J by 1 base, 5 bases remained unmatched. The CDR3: CASSQERTGGSQETQYF. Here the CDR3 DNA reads TGTGCCAGCAGCCAAGAGCGGACAGGGGGATCCCAAGAGACCCAGTACTTC. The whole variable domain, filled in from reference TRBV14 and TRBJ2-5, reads EAGVTQFPSHSVIEKGQTVTLRCDPISGHDNLYWYRRVMGKEIKFLLHFVKESKQDESGMPNNRFLAERTGGTYSTLKVQPAELEDSGVYFCASSQERTGGSQETQYFGPGTRLLVL.

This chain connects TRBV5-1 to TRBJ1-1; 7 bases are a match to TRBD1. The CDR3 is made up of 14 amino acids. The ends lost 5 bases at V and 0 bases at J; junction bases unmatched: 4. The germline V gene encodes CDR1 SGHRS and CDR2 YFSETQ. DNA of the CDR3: TGCGCCAGCAGGCGGGACAGCATGAACACTGAAGCTTTCTTT. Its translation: CASRRDSMNTEAFF. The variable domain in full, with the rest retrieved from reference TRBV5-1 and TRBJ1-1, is KAGVTQTPRYLIKTRGQQVTLSCSPISGHRSVSWYQQTPGQGLQFLFEYFSETQRNKGNFPGRFSGRQFSNSRSEMNVSTLELGDSALYLCASRRDSMNTEAFFGQGTRLTVV.

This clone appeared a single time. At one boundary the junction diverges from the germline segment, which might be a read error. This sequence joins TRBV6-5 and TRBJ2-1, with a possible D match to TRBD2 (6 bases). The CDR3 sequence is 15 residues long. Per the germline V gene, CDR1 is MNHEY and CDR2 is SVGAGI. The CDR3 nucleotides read TGTGCCAGCAGTCACTCGGCGGGACCCTACAATGAGCAGTTCTTC. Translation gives CASSHSAGPYNEQFF.

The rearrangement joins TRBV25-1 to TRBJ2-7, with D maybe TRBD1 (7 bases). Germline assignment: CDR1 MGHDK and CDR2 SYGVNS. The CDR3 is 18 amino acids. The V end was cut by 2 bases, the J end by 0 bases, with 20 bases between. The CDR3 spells CASSERAGGGLLSYEQYF. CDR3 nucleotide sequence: TGTGCCAGCAGTGAAAGGGCAGGAGGGGGCCTACTCTCCTACGAGCAGTACTTC.

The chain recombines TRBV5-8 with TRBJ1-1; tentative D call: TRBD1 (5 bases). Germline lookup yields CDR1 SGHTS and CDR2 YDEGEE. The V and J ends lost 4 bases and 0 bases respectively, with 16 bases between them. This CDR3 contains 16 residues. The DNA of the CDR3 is TGTGCCAGCAGCGATGGGTGGGGCAACATGAACACTGAAGCTTTCTTT. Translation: CASSDGWGNMNTEAFF.

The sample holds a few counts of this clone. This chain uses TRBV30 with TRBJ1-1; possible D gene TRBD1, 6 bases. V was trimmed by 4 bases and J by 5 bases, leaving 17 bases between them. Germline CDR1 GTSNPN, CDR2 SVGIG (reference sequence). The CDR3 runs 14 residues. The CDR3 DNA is TGTGCCTGGATCCGACGAGGGGGTTGGACTGAAGCTTTCTTT. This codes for CAWIRRGGWTEAFF.

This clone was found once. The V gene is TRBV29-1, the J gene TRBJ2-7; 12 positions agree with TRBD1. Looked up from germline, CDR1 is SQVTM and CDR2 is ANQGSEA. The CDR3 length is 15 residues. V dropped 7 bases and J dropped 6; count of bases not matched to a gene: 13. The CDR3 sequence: CSGTAGTGGSGEQYF. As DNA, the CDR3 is TGCAGCGGGACAGCCGGGACAGGGGGCAGTGGCGAGCAGTACTTC.

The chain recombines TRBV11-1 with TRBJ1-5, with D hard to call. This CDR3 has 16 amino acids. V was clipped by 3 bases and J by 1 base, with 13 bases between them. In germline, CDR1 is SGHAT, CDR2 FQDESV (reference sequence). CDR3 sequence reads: CASSLISTQSNQPQHF. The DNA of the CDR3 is TGTGCCAGCAGCTTGATATCGACACAAAGCAATCAGCCCCAGCATTTT. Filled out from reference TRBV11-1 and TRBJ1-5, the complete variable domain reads EAEVAQSPRYKITEKSQAVAFWCDPISGHATLYWYRQILGQGPELLVQFQDESVVDDSQLPKDRFSAERLKGVDSTLKIQPAELGDSAMYLCASSLISTQSNQPQHFGDGTRLSIL.

The CDR3 DNA sequence: TGTGCCAGCAGTTCGGGGACAGGCACAGATACGCAGTATTTT. Encoded protein: CASSSGTGTDTQYF. The chain has TRBV6-5 and TRBJ2-3; 7 nucleotides match TRBD1. V trimming: 4 bases; J trimming: 1 base; junction bases outside the gene matches: 2. The germline V gene has CDR1 MNHEY and CDR2 SVGAGI. This CDR3 comprises 14 residues.

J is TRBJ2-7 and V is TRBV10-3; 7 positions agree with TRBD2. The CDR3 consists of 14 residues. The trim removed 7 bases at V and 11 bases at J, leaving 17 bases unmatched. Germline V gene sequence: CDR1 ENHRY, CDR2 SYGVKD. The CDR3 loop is CAINSMGEGEWKYF. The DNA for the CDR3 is TGTGCCATCAACTCCATGGGGGAGGGTGAATGGAAGTACTTC.

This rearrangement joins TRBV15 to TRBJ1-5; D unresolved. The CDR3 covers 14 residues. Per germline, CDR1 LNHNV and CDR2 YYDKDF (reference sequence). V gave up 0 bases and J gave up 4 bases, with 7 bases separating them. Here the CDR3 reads CATSRDRGNQPQHF. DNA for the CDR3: TGTGCCACCAGCAGAGATCGAGGGAATCAGCCCCAGCATTTT. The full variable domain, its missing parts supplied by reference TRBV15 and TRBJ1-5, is DAMVIQNPRYQVTQFGKPVTLSCSQTLNHNVMYWYQQKSSQAPKLLFHYYDKDFNNEADTPDNFQSRRPNTSFCFLDIRSPGLGDTAMYLCATSRDRGNQPQHFGDGTRLSIL.

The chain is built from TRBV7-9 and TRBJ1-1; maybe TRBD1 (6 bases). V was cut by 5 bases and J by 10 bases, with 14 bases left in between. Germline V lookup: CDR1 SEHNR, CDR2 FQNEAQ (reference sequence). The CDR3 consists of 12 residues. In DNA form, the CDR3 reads TGTGCCAGCAGCGCTGACGGAGGGGGAGCTTTCTTT. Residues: CASSADGGGAFF. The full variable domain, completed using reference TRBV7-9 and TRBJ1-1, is DTGVSQNPRHKITKRGQNVTFRCDPISEHNRLYWYRQTLGQGPEFLTYFQNEAQLEKSRLLSDRFSAERPKGSFSTLEIQRTEQGDSAMYLCASSADGGGAFFGQGTRLTVV.

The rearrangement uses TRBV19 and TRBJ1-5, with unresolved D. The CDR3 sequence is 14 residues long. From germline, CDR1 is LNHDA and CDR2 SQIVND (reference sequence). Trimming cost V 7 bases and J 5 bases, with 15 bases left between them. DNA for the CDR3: TGTGCCAGTACCGATTCCATGGGGTATCAGCCCCAGCATTTT. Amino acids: CASTDSMGYQPQHF.

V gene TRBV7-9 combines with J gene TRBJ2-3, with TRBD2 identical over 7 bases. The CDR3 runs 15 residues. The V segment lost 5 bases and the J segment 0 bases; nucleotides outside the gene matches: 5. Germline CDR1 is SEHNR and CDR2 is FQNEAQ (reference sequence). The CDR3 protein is CASSAPGGSTDTQYF. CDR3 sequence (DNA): TGTGCCAGCAGCGCACCGGGGGGTAGCACAGATACGCAGTATTTT.